The sequence of this T cell receptor (beta chain) was determined in a study of cytomegalovirus exposure and HLA in healthy donors. Overall study: Researchers previously reported finding 90 million to 130 million unique TCR beta sequences from around 200 million T cells. Whole-study results and caveats: Reportedly, diagnosis of cytomegalovirus status by the classifier showed high specificity and sensitivity. Later analysis suggested links between common viral pathogens and several top significant clusters.

Turning to this clone: Its target is unknown.

PCR involved 60 Vbeta and 13 Jbeta primers. Only in-frame clones appear in the TCRdb table, and some are missing; sequencing was by immunoSEQ multiplex PCR. The table lists some 150,000 clones, almost 85% of them singletons, with roughly 1.4% in the top ten. Input material: PBMCs. This receptor was taken from a man aged 25 to 40 in good health and CMV-seropositive.

The CDR3 here is CASSRQVTYEQYF. The CDR3 DNA reads as TGTGCCAGCAGTAGGCAGGTGACCTACGAGCAGTACTTC. The chain couples TRBV6-5 to TRBJ2-7; no definite D call. Trimming stripped 5 bases from V and 2 bases from J, with 10 bases between. The CDR3 has 13 amino acids. Germline CDR1 reads MNHEY; CDR2 reads SVGAGI.